This T cell receptor beta chain was found in a study of RUNX1 and TCR beta rearrangement in T-cell leukemia (dated by TCRdb to the early 2020s). A note on the overall study: The study compared TCR beta rearrangements and CDR3 junctions in 13 T-ALLs carrying mono-allelic acquired RUNX1 mutations versus more than 9 RUNX1 wildtype T-ALLs. All RUNX1 mutations in the mutated group were heterozygous, approximately 11 in the Runt homology domain and a few in the transactivation domain. The RUNX1 wildtype T-ALLs were matched for an immature maturation arrest stage, which was defined as lacking cytoplasmic or surface TCR beta protein. The RUNX1 wildtype T-ALLs were chosen to have at least incomplete clonal TCR beta rearrangements, which allowed D1 segments to be compared with D2 segments. The RUNX1-mutated T-ALLs covered a wider range of maturation arrest stages, including cases that were arrested before TCR beta rearrangement began. TCR beta rearrangements in human T-ALL were analyzed for comparison with results obtained from a Runx1 knockout mouse model. The RUNX1 mutation status of the T-ALL cases had been established in an earlier study. The multicentric trials consisted of GRAALL-2003 and GRAALL-2005. TCR rearrangements were assessed by Genescan analysis after EuroClonality multiplex PCR on genomic DNA. Here is what the overall study found, with its caveats: In clonal rearrangements, TCR beta D1 segment usage was not significantly different between RUNX1-mutated (approximately 83%) and wildtype (around 61%) T-ALLs. The number of available clonal rearrangements was too small to assess TCR beta CDR3 length or D segment truncation in T-ALLs. A smaller share of RUNX1-mutated T-ALLs had clonal TCR beta rearrangements (approximately 59%) than has been reported for T-ALL in general (over 75%). Usage of the TCR beta J1 cluster was similar in RUNX1-mutated and wildtype T-ALLs, showing no significant difference.

Library creation used PCR. Data came from an Illumina MiSeq. TCR beta DJ and VDJ rearrangements were characterized by next generation amplicon sequencing. On the authors' methods: Amplicon sequencing data were analyzed with the Vidjil software to identify clonal TCR beta rearrangements. TCR beta rearrangement characteristics were compared between RUNX1-mutated and wildtype groups using two-tailed Fisher exact tests. TCRdb itself trimmed the public reads at Q25 with fastp, ran MiXCR and retained productive beta chains. Each entry merges the rows of one CDR3 protein and shows their most common DNA and genes. The V and J calls and clone size come from TCRdb's table, not from the authors' own analysis. The sample table records 350 to 450 distinct CDR3 sequences; 15% to 20% of these occur just once. Roughly 27% of the sample belongs to the ten largest clones. This clonotype is medium-sized (0.01 to 0.1%) in its sample. Its antigen remains unidentified. Per-base quality was not reported, and no clone a single base away is much larger than it.

For oncotyping and quantification of minimal residual disease, T-ALL samples were taken at diagnosis from children and adults treated according to protocol. Sequencing used blood. The source is a male donor with T-cell acute lymphoblastic leukemia.

The CDR3 protein sequence reads: CASRKPGTYEQYF. Read as DNA, the sequence is TGTGCCAGCAGAAAGCCAGGGACCTACGAGCAGTACTTC. The V and J genes are TRBV6-5 and TRBJ2-7, with a weak D call of TRBD1 (5 bases match). Including cysteine and phenylalanine, the CDR3 has 13 amino acids. Only the CDR3 portion is preserved as DNA: 39 bases, with reading frame beginning at the first base. CDR1 and CDR2, looked up from the germline V gene, are MNHEY and SVGAGI. V is pared back by 6 bases and J by 2 bases, with 11 bases lying between the germline termini.